This TCR beta chain was captured by sequencing in a study of blood T cell repertoires in COVID-19. V was clipped by 1 base and J by 5 bases; unmatched bases: 6. The CDR3 consists of 15 residues. Germline CDR1 is KGHDR and CDR2 is SFDVKD. The method was immunoSEQ multiplex PCR; TCRdb's version includes in-frame clones alone and lacks a portion of them. Among about 140,000 clones listed, 88% were seen once. The V gene is TRBV24-1, the J gene TRBJ1-2; 7 bases match TRBD1. The sequenced sample consisted of peripheral blood. The TCR was taken from a human donor in a cohort sampled during active COVID-19. Written as DNA, the CDR3 is TGTGCCACCAGTGATTTCTTGGACAGGCCATATGGCTACACCTTC. Its translation: CATSDFLDRPYGYTF.